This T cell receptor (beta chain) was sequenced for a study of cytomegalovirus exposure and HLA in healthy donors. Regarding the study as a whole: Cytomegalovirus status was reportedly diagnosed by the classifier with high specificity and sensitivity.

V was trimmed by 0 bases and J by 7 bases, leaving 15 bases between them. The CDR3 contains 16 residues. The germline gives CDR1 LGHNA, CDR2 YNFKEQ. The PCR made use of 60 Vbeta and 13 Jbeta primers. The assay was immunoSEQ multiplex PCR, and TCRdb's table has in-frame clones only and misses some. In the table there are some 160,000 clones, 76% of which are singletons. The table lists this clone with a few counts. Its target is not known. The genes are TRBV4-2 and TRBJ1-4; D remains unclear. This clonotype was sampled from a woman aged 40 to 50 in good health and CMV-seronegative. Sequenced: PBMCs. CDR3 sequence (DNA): TGTGCCAGCAGCCAAGATAGGAACGGGGATGGTGAAAAACTGTTTTTT. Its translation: CASSQDRNGDGEKLFF.